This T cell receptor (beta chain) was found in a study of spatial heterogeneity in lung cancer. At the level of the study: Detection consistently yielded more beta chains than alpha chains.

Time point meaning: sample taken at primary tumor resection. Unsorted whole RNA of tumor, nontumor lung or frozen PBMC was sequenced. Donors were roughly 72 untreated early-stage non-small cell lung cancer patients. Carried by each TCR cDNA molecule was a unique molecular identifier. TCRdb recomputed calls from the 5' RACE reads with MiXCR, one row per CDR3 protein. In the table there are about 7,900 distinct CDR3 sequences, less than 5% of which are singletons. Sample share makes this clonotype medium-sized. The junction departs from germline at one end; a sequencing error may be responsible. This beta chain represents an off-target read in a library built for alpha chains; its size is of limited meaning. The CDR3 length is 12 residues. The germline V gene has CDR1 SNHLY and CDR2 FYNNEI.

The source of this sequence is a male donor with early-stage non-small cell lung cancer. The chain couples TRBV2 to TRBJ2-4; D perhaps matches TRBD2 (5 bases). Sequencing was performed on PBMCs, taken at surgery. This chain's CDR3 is CASEGNGDRKNF. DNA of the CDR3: TGTGCCAGCGAAGGTAACGGGGATAGGAAGAACTTC.